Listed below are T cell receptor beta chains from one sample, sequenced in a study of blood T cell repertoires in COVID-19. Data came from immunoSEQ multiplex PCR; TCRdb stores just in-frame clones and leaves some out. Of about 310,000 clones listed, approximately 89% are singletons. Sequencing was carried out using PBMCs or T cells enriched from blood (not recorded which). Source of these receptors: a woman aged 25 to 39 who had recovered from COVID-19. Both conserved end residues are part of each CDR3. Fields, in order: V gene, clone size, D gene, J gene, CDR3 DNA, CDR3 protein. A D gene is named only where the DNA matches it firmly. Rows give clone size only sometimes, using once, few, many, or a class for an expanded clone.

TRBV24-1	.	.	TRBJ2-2	TGTGCCACCAGTGAGCCCAGGGGCACCGGGGAGCTGTTTTTT	CATSEPRGTGELFF
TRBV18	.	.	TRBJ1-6	TGTGCCAGCTCACCCATCGGCGCAGCGAAGCCCCTCCACTTT	CASSPIGAAKPLHF
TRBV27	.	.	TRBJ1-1	TGTGCCAGCAGCCGGTTAGGGGCCACTGAAGCTTTCTTT	CASSRLGATEAFF
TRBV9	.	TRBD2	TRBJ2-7	TGTGCCAGCAGCCCCCGTGAGGTAGCGGGGGACTACGAGCAGTACTTC	CASSPREVAGDYEQYF
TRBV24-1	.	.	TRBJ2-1	TGTGCCACCAGTGGAGCGGGTAACCTCAATGAGCAGTTCTTC	CATSGAGNLNEQFF
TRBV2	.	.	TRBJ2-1	TGTGCCAGCAGCCGGGGTTTGACCACCTACAATGAGCAGTTCTTC	CASSRGLTTYNEQFF
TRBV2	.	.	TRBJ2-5	TGTGCCAGCAGGCTTCATAGCGATCAAGAGACCCAGTACTTC	CASRLHSDQETQYF
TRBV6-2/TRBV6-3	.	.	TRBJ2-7	TGTGCCAGCAGTTTCCTAGCGAGAACCTACGAGCAGTACTTC	CASSFLARTYEQYF
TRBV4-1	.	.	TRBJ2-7	TGCGCCAGCAGCCAAGATCCCGGACAAGTAAGAAACTACGAGCAGTACTTC	CASSQDPGQVRNYEQYF
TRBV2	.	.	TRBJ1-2	TGTGCCAGCAGTGAAGAAGAGATCTATGGCTACACCTTC	CASSEEEIYGYTF
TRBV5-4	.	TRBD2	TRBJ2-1	TGTGCCAGCAGCTTGGCCCCGCGGGAGACTGAGCAGTTCTTC	CASSLAPRETEQFF
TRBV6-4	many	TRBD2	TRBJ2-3	TGTGCCAGCAGTGACTCGACGAGTGTTAGCGGGATAGATACGCAGTATTTT	CASSDSTSVSGIDTQYF
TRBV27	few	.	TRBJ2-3	TGTGCCAGCAGTCTAGGGGCAGGTTGGGGAGATACGCAGTATTTT	CASSLGAGWGDTQYF
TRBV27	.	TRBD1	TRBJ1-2	TGTGCCAGCAGCCAGGACAGGGTAATCTATGGCTACACCTTC	CASSQDRVIYGYTF
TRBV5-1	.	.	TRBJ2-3	TGCGCCAGCAGCCCAGGGGCCCCCGACACAGATACGCAGTATTTT	CASSPGAPDTDTQYF
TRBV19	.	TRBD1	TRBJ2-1	TGTGCCAGTAGTATCCCCTCAGGGGGCTCCTACAATGAGCAGTTCTTC	CASSIPSGGSYNEQFF
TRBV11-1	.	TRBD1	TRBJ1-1	TGTGCCAGCAGCTGGGGACAGGGATTAAGAACTGAAGCTTTCTTT	CASSWGQGLRTEAFF
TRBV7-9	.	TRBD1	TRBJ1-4	TGTGCCAGCAGCCATAAGGGGGCGGCTAATGAAAAACTGTTTTTT	CASSHKGAANEKLFF
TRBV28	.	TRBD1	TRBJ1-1	TGTGCCAGCAGTTTGGGGACAGGAGGAAAAGCTTTCTTT	CASSLGTGGKAFF
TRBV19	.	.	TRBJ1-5	TGTGCCAGTAGTATTAGGCTTTCGAGGGGAGGGCCCAATCAGCCCCAGCATTTT	CASSIRLSRGGPNQPQHF
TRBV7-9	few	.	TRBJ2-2	TGTGCCAGCAGGGAGGGACAGCACACCGGGGAGCTGTTTTTT	CASREGQHTGELFF
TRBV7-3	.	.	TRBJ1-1	TGTGCCAGCAGACGGGAGGGATACACTGAAGCTTTCTTT	CASRREGYTEAFF
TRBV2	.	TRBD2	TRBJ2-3	TGTGCCAGCAGTATAAGGACTAGCGGGACGGGATGGGGCACAGATACGCAGTATTTT	CASSIRTSGTGWGTDTQYF
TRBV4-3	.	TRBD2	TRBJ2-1	TGCGCCAGCAGCCGTTGGTCCGGCGGGAGCAGCTACAATGAGCAGTTCTTC	CASSRWSGGSSYNEQFF
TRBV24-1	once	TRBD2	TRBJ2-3	TGTGCCACCAGTGACTTGACTAGCGGGAGCGCAGATACGCAGTATTTT	CATSDLTSGSADTQYF
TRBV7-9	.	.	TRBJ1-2	TGTGCCAGCGCGAAGACTAACTATGGCTACACCTTC	CASAKTNYGYTF
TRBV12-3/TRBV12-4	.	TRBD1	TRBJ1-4	TGTGCCAGCAGTATCGGGACAGGCGAAAAACTGTTTTTT	CASSIGTGEKLFF
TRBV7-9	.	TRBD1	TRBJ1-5	TGTGCCAGCAGGGGACAGGACAATCAGCCCCAGCATTTT	CASRGQDNQPQHF
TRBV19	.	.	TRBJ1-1	TGTGCCAGTAGTAGGGACATCATGAACACTGAAGCTTTCTTT	CASSRDIMNTEAFF
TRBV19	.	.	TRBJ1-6	TGTGCCAGTACTCCGACAATCTATAATTCACCCCTCCACTTT	CASTPTIYNSPLHF
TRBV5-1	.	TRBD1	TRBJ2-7	TGCGCCAGCAAACGGGACAGTGCCTACGAGCAGTACTTC	CASKRDSAYEQYF
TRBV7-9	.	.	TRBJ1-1	TGTGCCAGCAGCGTAGGCGGGACGAACACTGAAGCTTTCTTT	CASSVGGTNTEAFF
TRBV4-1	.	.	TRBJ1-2	TGCGCCAGCAGTCCAGACAGGCCCTATGGCTACACCTTC	CASSPDRPYGYTF
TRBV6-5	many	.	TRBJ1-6	TGTGCCAGCAGTTACGAACGAGGCAATTCACCCCTCCACTTT	CASSYERGNSPLHF
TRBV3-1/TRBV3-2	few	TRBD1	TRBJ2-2	TGTGCCAGCAGCCAGCGGACAGGCCACGGGGAGCTGTTTTTT	CASSQRTGHGELFF
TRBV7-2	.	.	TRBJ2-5	TGTGCCAGCAGCTTAGCGTTCTCCTTTTGGGGGGAGTCGCAGGAGACCCAGTACTTC	CASSLAFSFWGESQETQYF
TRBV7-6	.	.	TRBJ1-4	TGTGCCAGCAGCTTAGCTGCGACTAATGAAAAACTGTTTTTT	CASSLAATNEKLFF
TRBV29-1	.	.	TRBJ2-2	TGCAGCGTTGGGGGCTCCTATAACACCGGGGAGCTGTTTTTT	CSVGGSYNTGELFF
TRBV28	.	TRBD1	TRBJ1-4	TGTGCCAGCAGTCTTGACAGGGATGAGGGGGAAAAACTGTTTTTT	CASSLDRDEGEKLFF
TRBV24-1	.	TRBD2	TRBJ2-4	TGTGCCACAAAGTCTGGGCGGGAGGCAACGGAATATACTCTTCTAGCCAAAAACATTCAGTACTTC	CATKSGREATEYTLLAKNIQYF
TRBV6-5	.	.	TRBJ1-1	TGTGCCAGCAGTTACTCCCGCAGTTCCAACACTGAAGCTTTCTTT	CASSYSRSSNTEAFF
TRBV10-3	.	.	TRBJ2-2	TGTGCCATCAGTAGACAGAACACCGGGGAGCTGTTTTTT	CAISRQNTGELFF
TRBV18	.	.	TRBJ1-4	TGTGCCAGCTCACCACGGGCACCCACCACCGCAACTAATGAAAAACTGTTTTTT	CASSPRAPTTATNEKLFF
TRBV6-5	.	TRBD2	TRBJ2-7	TGTGCCAGCAGTCCGGGACTAGCGGGAGGGCCGCAGTACTTC	CASSPGLAGGPQYF
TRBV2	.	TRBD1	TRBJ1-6	TGTGCCAGCAGTCTGGGACAGGGGGCAAATTCACCCCTCCACTTT	CASSLGQGANSPLHF
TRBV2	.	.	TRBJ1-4	TGTGCCAGCAGTGAAGGCGGGGTTAATGAAAAACTGTTTTTT	CASSEGGVNEKLFF
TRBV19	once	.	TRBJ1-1	TGTGCCTCGAGGGAGGCAGTAAACACTGAAGCTTTCTTT	CASREAVNTEAFF
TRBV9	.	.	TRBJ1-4	TGTGCCAGCAGCGTAGTTGGGTCAGGGCCTAATGAAAAACTGTTTTTT	CASSVVGSGPNEKLFF
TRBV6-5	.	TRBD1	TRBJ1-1	TGTGCCAGCAGTCTCGGGACAGGGCGGGACACTGAAGCTTTCTTT	CASSLGTGRDTEAFF
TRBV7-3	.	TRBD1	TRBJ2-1	TGTGCCAGCAGCACACGACAGGGGGAAAACAATGAGCAGTTCTTC	CASSTRQGENNEQFF
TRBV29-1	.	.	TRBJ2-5	TGCAGCGTGCTCGGGGAGGCCCAAGAGACCCAGTACTTC	CSVLGEAQETQYF
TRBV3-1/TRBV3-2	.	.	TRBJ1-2	TGTGCCAGCAGCCAAGGGTCAGGGGTTACTAACTATGGCTACACCTTC	CASSQGSGVTNYGYTF